The source of this T cell receptor beta chain is a study of cytomegalovirus exposure and HLA in healthy donors. Study-wide context: Inside one of the first data releases sat about 85 million unique TCRs taken from HLA-typed donors.

The PCR employed 60 Vbeta primers together with 13 Jbeta primers. Method: immunoSEQ multiplex PCR; TCRdb's copy keeps in-frame clones and lacks some. The sample has some 160,000 clones, about 75% seen once. Per the germline V gene, CDR1 is MNHNS and CDR2 is SASEGT. The CDR3 contains 14 residues. Trimming shortened V by 3 bases and J by 1 base, and 7 bases separated the two germline ends. This chain connects TRBV6-1 to TRBJ2-1, with D possibly matching TRBD1 (6 bases). The receptor's source is a woman aged 25-40 years in good health and CMV-seronegative. Sequenced sample: PBMCs. As DNA, the CDR3 is TGTGCCAGCAGTGACGGACAGTCCTACAATGAGCAGTTCTTC. Protein sequence: CASSDGQSYNEQFF.